This TCR beta chain was captured by sequencing in a study of control samples from healthy donors and cancer patients. Some clones are missing from TCRdb's copy, which holds only in-frame ones; the method was immunoSEQ multiplex PCR. The sample yields about 80,000 clones, about 88% seen once. The CDR3 extends over 12 amino acids. The germline gives CDR1 MNHEY, CDR2 SVGAGI. V gave up 6 bases and J gave up 0 bases, with 6 bases separating them. V and J are TRBV6-5 and TRBJ2-7, with unresolved D. Sequences were obtained from blood. The source is a woman aged 45 to 65 in good health. CDR3 sequence reads: CASSPSSYEQYF. CDR3 nucleotide sequence: TGTGCCAGCAGCCCCAGCTCCTACGAGCAGTACTTC.